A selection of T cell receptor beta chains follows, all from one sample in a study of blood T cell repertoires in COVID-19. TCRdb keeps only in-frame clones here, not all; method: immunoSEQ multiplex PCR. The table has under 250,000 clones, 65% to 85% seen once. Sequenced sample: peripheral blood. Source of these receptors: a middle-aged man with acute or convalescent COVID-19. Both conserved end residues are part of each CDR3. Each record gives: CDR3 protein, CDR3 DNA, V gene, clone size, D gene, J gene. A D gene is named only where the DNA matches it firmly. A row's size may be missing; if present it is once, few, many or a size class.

CDR3: CASSLTGDYEQYF
DNA: TGTGCCAGTAGTTTGACAGGGGACTACGAGCAGTACTTC
V: TRBV19
size: few
D: TRBD1
J: TRBJ2-7

CDR3: CAISAGNTNYGYTF
DNA: TGTGCCATCAGTGCTGGTAACACTAACTATGGCTACACCTTC
V: TRBV10-3
size: NA
D: NA
J: TRBJ1-2

CDR3: CASSPDRSSYNEQFF
DNA: TGTGCCAGCAGCCCCGACAGAAGCTCCTACAATGAGCAGTTCTTC
V: TRBV7-2
size: NA
D: NA
J: TRBJ2-1

CDR3: CASSQEGDGYTF
DNA: TGTGCCAGCAGCCAAGAAGGGGATGGCTACACCTTC
V: TRBV3-1/TRBV3-2
size: NA
D: NA
J: TRBJ1-2

CDR3: CASSPSTGQGPTEAFF
DNA: TGCGCCAGCAGCCCTTCGACGGGACAGGGGCCCACTGAAGCTTTCTTT
V: TRBV5-1
size: few
D: TRBD1
J: TRBJ1-1

CDR3: CASSRDRGIETQYF
DNA: TGTGCCAGCAGCCGCGACAGGGGGATCGAGACCCAGTACTTC
V: TRBV3-1/TRBV3-2
size: NA
D: TRBD1
J: TRBJ2-5

CDR3: CASSPLYYEQYF
DNA: TGTGCCAGCAGTCCTCTTTACTACGAGCAGTACTTC
V: TRBV28
size: NA
D: NA
J: TRBJ2-7

CDR3: CASSLERNTEAFF
DNA: TGTGCCAGCAGCTTAGAGAGGAACACTGAAGCTTTCTTT
V: TRBV11-3
size: NA
D: NA
J: TRBJ1-1

CDR3: CASSDHTGGAGNTGELFF
DNA: TGTGCCAGCAGTGACCACACAGGGGGCGCAGGAAACACCGGGGAGCTGTTTTTT
V: TRBV6-1
size: few
D: TRBD1
J: TRBJ2-2

CDR3: CASRAGEYNEQFF
DNA: TGTGCCAGCAGAGCGGGAGAGTACAATGAGCAGTTCTTC
V: TRBV9
size: NA
D: TRBD2
J: TRBJ2-1

CDR3: CASSQTSGSYNEQFF
DNA: TGCGCCAGCAGCCAGACTAGCGGGAGCTACAATGAGCAGTTCTTC
V: TRBV5-1
size: NA
D: TRBD2
J: TRBJ2-1

CDR3: CASSWRDTQYF
DNA: TGTGCCAGCAGTTGGAGGGATACGCAGTATTTT
V: TRBV12-3/TRBV12-4
size: NA
D: NA
J: TRBJ2-3

CDR3: CASSQDIARGGETQYF
DNA: TGTGCCAGCAGCCAAGATATTGCCCGCGGAGGGGAGACCCAGTACTTC
V: TRBV3-1/TRBV3-2
size: NA
D: NA
J: TRBJ2-5

CDR3: CASSQDPLDRAAGELFF
DNA: TGTGCCAGCAGCCAAGATCCACTGGACAGGGCTGCCGGGGAGCTGTTTTTT
V: TRBV4-2
size: NA
D: TRBD1
J: TRBJ2-2

CDR3: CASSRLRGGLNEKLFF
DNA: TGTGCCAGCAGCCGGCTTCGAGGGGGCCTTAATGAAAAACTGTTTTTT
V: TRBV3-1/TRBV3-2
size: NA
D: TRBD1
J: TRBJ1-4

CDR3: CASSWTSGFSYEQYF
DNA: TGTGCCAGCAGCTGGACTAGCGGTTTTTCCTACGAGCAGTACTTC
V: TRBV7-9
size: NA
D: TRBD2
J: TRBJ2-7

CDR3: CASSTGWAGNTIYF
DNA: TGTGCCAGCAGTACAGGGTGGGCTGGAAACACCATATATTTT
V: TRBV28
size: NA
D: NA
J: TRBJ1-3

CDR3: CASSLYRGEDEKLFF
DNA: TGCGCCAGCAGCTTGTACAGGGGCGAGGATGAAAAACTGTTTTTT
V: TRBV5-1
size: NA
D: TRBD1
J: TRBJ1-4

CDR3: CASSRLGTSGRVEQFF
DNA: TGTGCCAGCAGCCGGCTCGGGACTAGCGGGAGGGTTGAGCAGTTCTTC
V: TRBV3-1/TRBV3-2
size: NA
D: TRBD2
J: TRBJ2-1

CDR3: CASSLSGLVGFNEQFF
DNA: TGTGCCAGCAGCTTATCGGGACTAGTAGGTTTTAATGAGCAGTTCTTC
V: TRBV13
size: NA
D: TRBD2
J: TRBJ2-1

CDR3: CATQWGAGANYGYTF
DNA: TGTGCCACCCAATGGGGAGCTGGGGCTAACTATGGCTACACCTTC
V: TRBV28
size: NA
D: NA
J: TRBJ1-2

CDR3: CASSSTGAGNTIYF
DNA: TGCGCCAGCAGCTCCACGGGGGCTGGAAACACCATATATTTT
V: TRBV4-1
size: few
D: NA
J: TRBJ1-3

CDR3: CASSLGTGPGTDTQYF
DNA: TGTGCCAGCAGTTTAGGGACAGGGCCAGGCACAGATACGCAGTATTTT
V: TRBV28
size: NA
D: TRBD1
J: TRBJ2-3

CDR3: CASSPWTGSNEKLFF
DNA: TGTGCCAGCAGCCCGTGGACAGGGAGTAATGAAAAACTGTTTTTT
V: TRBV3-1/TRBV3-2
size: NA
D: TRBD1
J: TRBJ1-4

CDR3: CASSLSGYGYTF
DNA: TGTGCCAGCAGCTTATCGGGATATGGCTACACCTTC
V: TRBV11-2
size: NA
D: NA
J: TRBJ1-2

CDR3: CASDRRGNTGELFF
DNA: TGTGCCAGCGACCGGCGAGGGAACACCGGGGAGCTGTTTTTT
V: TRBV7-9
size: NA
D: NA
J: TRBJ2-2

CDR3: CASSQRTGSSYNEQFF
DNA: TGTGCCAGCAGCCAGAGAACCGGGAGCTCCTACAATGAGCAGTTCTTC
V: TRBV3-1/TRBV3-2
size: NA
D: NA
J: TRBJ2-1

CDR3: CATSRGVAGAYNEQFF
DNA: TGTGCCACCAGCAGAGGGGTTGCAGGGGCCTACAATGAGCAGTTCTTC
V: TRBV15
size: NA
D: NA
J: TRBJ2-1

CDR3: CASSLGVGGGYEQYF
DNA: TGTGCCAGCAGCCTAGGTGTTGGCGGGGGCTACGAGCAGTACTTC
V: TRBV3-1/TRBV3-2
size: NA
D: TRBD2
J: TRBJ2-7

CDR3: CSVDWGQGDGYTF
DNA: TGCAGCGTTGACTGGGGACAGGGAGATGGCTACACCTTC
V: TRBV29-1
size: NA
D: TRBD1
J: TRBJ1-2

CDR3: CASSYQGQGNYGYTF
DNA: TGTGCCAGCAGCTACCAGGGACAGGGGAACTATGGCTACACCTTC
V: TRBV5-4
size: NA
D: TRBD1
J: TRBJ1-2

CDR3: CASSERGSSYNEQFF
DNA: TGCGCCAGCAGTGAGAGAGGGAGCTCCTACAATGAGCAGTTCTTC
V: TRBV10-2
size: NA
D: NA
J: TRBJ2-1

CDR3: CASSPGTGSFTEAFF
DNA: TGTGCCAGCAGTCCCGGGACAGGGAGTTTCACTGAAGCTTTCTTT
V: TRBV6-5
size: NA
D: TRBD1
J: TRBJ1-1

CDR3: CASSALGTASSYEQYF
DNA: TGTGCCAGCAGCGCCCTAGGGACTGCGAGCTCCTACGAGCAGTACTTC
V: TRBV11-2
size: NA
D: NA
J: TRBJ2-7

CDR3: CASSLPTSGSISNEQFF
DNA: TGTGCCAGCAGCTTGCCGACTAGCGGGAGTATTAGTAATGAGCAGTTCTTC
V: TRBV5-6
size: NA
D: TRBD2
J: TRBJ2-1

CDR3: CAATPGQGDVGYTF
DNA: TGTGCCGCTACTCCGGGACAGGGAGATGTTGGCTACACCTTC
V: TRBV10-3
size: few
D: TRBD1
J: TRBJ1-2

CDR3: CASSLGRANTQYF
DNA: TGTGCCAGCAGCTTGGGGAGGGCAAATACGCAGTATTTT
V: TRBV5-6
size: NA
D: NA
J: TRBJ2-3

CDR3: CASSQIQDEKLFF
DNA: TGTGCCAGCAGCCAAATCCAGGATGAAAAACTGTTTTTT
V: TRBV3-1/TRBV3-2
size: NA
D: NA
J: TRBJ1-4

CDR3: CASSLDLGQYF
DNA: TGTGCCAGCAGCTTAGACCTAGGGCAGTACTTC
V: TRBV7-9
size: NA
D: NA
J: TRBJ2-7

CDR3: CASSLDLAGDNEQFF
DNA: TGTGCCAGCAGCTTAGATCTAGCGGGAGACAATGAGCAGTTCTTC
V: TRBV11-2
size: few
D: TRBD2
J: TRBJ2-1

CDR3: CATGLGSSTDTQYF
DNA: TGTGCCACCGGACTAGGGTCTAGCACAGATACGCAGTATTTT
V: TRBV10-3
size: NA
D: TRBD2
J: TRBJ2-3

CDR3: CASSQEGTSGLSGANVLTF
DNA: TGTGCCAGCAGCCAAGAAGGGACTAGCGGGCTCTCTGGGGCCAACGTCCTGACTTTC
V: TRBV4-2
size: NA
D: TRBD2
J: TRBJ2-6

CDR3: CASSLSGGLGTEAFF
DNA: TGTGCCAGCAGCTTATCAGGGGGGCTAGGAACTGAAGCTTTCTTT
V: TRBV7-8
size: NA
D: TRBD1
J: TRBJ1-1

CDR3: CAISDPQRTSGINEQFF
DNA: TGTGCCATCAGTGACCCCCAGCGGACTAGCGGGATAAATGAGCAGTTCTTC
V: TRBV10-3
size: NA
D: TRBD2
J: TRBJ2-1

CDR3: CASQGDSGNTIYF
DNA: TGTGCCAGCCAAGGAGACTCTGGAAACACCATATATTTT
V: TRBV6-5
size: once
D: NA
J: TRBJ1-3

CDR3: CASSVSGRAPTDTQYF
DNA: TGTGCCAGCAGTGTAAGCGGGAGGGCCCCCACAGATACGCAGTATTTT
V: TRBV6-4
size: NA
D: TRBD2
J: TRBJ2-3

CDR3: CASSKGDRGSSQPQHF
DNA: TGTGCCAGCAGCAAAGGGGACAGGGGAAGCAGTCAGCCCCAGCATTTT
V: TRBV21-1
size: NA
D: NA
J: TRBJ1-5

CDR3: CSVEVTGGYTF
DNA: TGCAGCGTTGAAGTTACGGGGGGCTACACCTTC
V: TRBV29-1
size: once
D: NA
J: TRBJ1-2

CDR3: CASSAGTSGGYEQYF
DNA: TGTGCCAGTAGTGCAGGGACTAGCGGAGGATACGAGCAGTACTTC
V: TRBV19
size: NA
D: TRBD2
J: TRBJ2-7

CDR3: CAWSVQGRISYTF
DNA: TGTGCCTGGAGTGTACAGGGACGTATAAGCTACACCTTC
V: TRBV30
size: NA
D: NA
J: TRBJ1-2

CDR3: CASSPGYGYTF
DNA: TGTGCCAGCAGTCCAGGCTATGGCTACACCTTC
V: TRBV2
size: NA
D: NA
J: TRBJ1-2

CDR3: CASSQPGGPSSGNTIYF
DNA: TGTGCCAGCAGCCAGCCAGGGGGCCCTAGCTCTGGAAACACCATATATTTT
V: TRBV4-2
size: NA
D: TRBD1
J: TRBJ1-3

CDR3: CASSFSGGTSGPETYEQYF
DNA: TGTGCCAGCAGCTTCTCCGGGGGGACTAGCGGGCCCGAAACCTACGAGCAGTACTTC
V: TRBV7-9
size: NA
D: TRBD2
J: TRBJ2-7

CDR3: CATRDTLGVQFF
DNA: TGTGCCACCCGGGACACTTTAGGTGTGCAGTTCTTC
V: TRBV18
size: NA
D: NA
J: TRBJ2-1

CDR3: CATTFAGGLFF
DNA: TGTGCCACAACCTTTGCGGGCGGTCTGTTCTTC
V: TRBV19
size: NA
D: NA
J: TRBJ2-1

CDR3: CASSHNNQGSEQYF
DNA: TGTGCCAGCAGCCACAATAATCAGGGATCCGAGCAGTACTTC
V: TRBV7-9
size: few
D: NA
J: TRBJ2-7

CDR3: CASSLEGGKNIQYF
DNA: TGTGCCAGCAGCTTAGAGGGAGGAAAAAACATTCAGTACTTC
V: TRBV7-9
size: few
D: NA
J: TRBJ2-4

CDR3: CATSKGVLDYGYTF
DNA: TGTGCCACCAGCAAGGGAGTCCTGGACTATGGCTACACCTTC
V: TRBV15
size: NA
D: NA
J: TRBJ1-2